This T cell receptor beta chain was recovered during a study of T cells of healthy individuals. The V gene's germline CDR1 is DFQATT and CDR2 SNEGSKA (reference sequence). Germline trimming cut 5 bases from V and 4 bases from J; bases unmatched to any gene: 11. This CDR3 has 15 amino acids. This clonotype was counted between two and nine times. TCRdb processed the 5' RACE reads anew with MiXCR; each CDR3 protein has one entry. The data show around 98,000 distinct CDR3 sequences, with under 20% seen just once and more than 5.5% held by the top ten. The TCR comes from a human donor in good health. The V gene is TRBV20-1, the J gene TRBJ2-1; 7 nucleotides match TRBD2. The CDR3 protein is CSASLRDYLYNEQFF. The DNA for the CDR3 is TGCAGTGCTTCACTCCGGGACTACCTTTACAATGAGCAGTTCTTC.